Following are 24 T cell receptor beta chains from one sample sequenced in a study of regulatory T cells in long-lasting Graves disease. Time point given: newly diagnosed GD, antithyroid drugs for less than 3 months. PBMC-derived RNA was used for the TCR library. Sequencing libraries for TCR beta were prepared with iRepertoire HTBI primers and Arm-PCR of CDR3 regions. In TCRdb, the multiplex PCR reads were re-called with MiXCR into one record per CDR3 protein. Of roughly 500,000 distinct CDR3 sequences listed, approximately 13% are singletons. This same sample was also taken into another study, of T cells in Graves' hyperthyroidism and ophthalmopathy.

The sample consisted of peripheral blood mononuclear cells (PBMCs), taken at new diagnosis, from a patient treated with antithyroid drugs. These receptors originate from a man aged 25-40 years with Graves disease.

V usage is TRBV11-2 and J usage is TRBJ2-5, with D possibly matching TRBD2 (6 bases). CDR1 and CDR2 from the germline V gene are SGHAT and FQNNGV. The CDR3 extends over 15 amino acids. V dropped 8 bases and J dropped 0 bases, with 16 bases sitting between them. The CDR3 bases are TGTGCCAGCGGCTCCGGGACTGGGTACCAAGAGACCCAGTACTTC. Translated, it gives CASGSGTGYQETQYF.

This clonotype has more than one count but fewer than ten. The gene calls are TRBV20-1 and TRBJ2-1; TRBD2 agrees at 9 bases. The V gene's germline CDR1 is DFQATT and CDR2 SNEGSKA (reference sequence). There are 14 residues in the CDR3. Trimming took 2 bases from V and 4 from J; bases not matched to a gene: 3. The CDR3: CSARMTSGYNEQFF. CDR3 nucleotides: TGCAGTGCTAGAATGACTAGCGGATACAATGAGCAGTTCTTC.

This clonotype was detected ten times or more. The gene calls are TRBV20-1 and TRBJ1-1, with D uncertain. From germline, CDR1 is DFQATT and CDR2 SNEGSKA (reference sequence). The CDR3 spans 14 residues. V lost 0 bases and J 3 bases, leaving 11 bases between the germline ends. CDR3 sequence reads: CSARDLREDTEAFF. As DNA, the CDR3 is TGCAGTGCTAGAGATCTGAGGGAGGACACTGAAGCTTTCTTT.

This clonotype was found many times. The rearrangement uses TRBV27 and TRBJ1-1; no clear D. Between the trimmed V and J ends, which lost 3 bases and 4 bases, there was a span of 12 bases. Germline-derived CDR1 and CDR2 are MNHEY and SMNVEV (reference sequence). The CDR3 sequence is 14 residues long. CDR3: CASSFGQAGTEAFF. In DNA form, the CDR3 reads TGTGCCAGCAGTTTCGGGCAGGCGGGCACTGAAGCTTTCTTT.

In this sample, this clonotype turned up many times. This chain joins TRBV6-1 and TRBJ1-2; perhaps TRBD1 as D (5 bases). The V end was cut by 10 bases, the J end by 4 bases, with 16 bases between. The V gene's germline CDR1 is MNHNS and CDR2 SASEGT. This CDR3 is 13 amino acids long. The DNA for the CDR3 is TGTGCCATCACGCGGGACGGTCCCTATGGCTACACCTTC. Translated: CAITRDGPYGYTF.

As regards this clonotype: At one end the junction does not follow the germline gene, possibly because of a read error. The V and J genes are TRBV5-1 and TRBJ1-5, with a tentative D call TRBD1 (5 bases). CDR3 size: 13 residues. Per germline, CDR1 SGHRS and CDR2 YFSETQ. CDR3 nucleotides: TGTGCCAGCAGCTGGGGGGGTAGTCAGCCCCAGCATTTT. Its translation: CASSWGGSQPQHF. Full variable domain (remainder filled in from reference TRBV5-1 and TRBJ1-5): KAGVTQTPRYLIKTRGQQVTLSCSPISGHRSVSWYQQTPGQGLQFLFEYFSETQRNKGNFPGRFSGRQFSNSRSEMNVSTLELGDSALYLCASSWGGSQPQHFGDGTRLSIL.

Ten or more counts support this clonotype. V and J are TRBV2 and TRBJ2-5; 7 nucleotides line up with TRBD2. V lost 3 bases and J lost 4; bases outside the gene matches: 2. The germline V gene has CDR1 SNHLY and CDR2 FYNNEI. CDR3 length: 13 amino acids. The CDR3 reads CASSDGLGETQYF. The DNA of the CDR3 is TGTGCCAGCAGTGATGGACTAGGAGAGACCCAGTACTTC.

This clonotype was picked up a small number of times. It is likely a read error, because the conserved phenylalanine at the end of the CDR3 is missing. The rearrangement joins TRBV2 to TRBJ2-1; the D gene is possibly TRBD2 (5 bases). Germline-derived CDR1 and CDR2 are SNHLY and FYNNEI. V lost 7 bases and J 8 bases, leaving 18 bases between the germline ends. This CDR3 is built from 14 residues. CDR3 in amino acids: CASKEVAGSDEQFL. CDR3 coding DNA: TGTGCCAGCAAGGAGGTAGCTGGGTCGGATGAGCAGTTCCTC.

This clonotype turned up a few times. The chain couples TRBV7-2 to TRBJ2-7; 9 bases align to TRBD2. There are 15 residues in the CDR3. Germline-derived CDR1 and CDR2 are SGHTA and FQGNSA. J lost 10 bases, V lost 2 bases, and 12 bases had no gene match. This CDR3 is CASSLRFSSGKVQYF. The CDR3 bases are TGTGCCAGCAGCTTAAGGTTCTCTAGCGGGAAAGTACAGTACTTC.

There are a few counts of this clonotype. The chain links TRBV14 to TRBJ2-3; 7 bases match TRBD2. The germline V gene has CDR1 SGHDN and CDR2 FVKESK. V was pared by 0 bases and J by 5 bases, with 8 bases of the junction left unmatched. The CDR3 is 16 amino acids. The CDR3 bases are TGTGCCAGCAGCCAAGAGTTGCGGGAGTTGGTAGATACGCAGTATTTT. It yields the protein CASSQELRELVDTQYF.

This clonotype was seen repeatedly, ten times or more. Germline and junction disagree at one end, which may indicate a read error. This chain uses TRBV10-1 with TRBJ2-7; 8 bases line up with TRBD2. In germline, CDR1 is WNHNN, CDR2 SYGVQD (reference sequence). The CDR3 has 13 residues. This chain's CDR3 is CASSGSRSYEQYF. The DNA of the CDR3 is TGTGCCAGCAGCGGGAGTAGGTCCTACGAGCAGTACTTC.

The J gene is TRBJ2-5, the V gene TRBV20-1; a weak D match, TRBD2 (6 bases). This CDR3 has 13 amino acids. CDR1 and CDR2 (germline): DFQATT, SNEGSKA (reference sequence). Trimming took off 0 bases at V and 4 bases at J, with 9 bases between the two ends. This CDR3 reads CSARDTGRETQYF. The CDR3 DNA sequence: TGCAGTGCTAGAGATACCGGGAGAGAGACCCAGTACTTC.

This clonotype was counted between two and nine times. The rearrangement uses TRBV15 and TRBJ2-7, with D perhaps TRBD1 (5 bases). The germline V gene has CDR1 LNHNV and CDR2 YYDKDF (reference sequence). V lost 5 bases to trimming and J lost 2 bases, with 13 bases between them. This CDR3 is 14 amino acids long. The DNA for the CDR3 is TGTGCCACCAGCCCAGGGCCAGGGACCTACGAGCAGTACTTC. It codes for CATSPGPGTYEQYF.

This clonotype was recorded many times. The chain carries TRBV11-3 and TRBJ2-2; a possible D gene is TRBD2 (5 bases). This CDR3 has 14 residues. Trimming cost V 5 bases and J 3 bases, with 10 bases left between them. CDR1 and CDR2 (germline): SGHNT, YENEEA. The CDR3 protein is CASSPGLYTGELFF. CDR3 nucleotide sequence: TGTGCCAGCAGCCCTGGACTGTACACCGGGGAGCTGTTTTTT.

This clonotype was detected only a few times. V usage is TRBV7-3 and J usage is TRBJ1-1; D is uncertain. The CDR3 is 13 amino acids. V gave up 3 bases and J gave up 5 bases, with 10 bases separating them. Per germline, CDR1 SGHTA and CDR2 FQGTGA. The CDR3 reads CASSLSWGTEAFF. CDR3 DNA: TGTGCCAGCAGCTTGTCGTGGGGAACTGAAGCTTTCTTT.

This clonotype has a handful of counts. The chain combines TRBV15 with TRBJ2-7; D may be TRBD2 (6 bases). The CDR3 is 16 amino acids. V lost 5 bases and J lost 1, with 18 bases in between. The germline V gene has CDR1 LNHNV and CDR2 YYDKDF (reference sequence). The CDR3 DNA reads TGTGCCACCAGCCCCCGTCTACTAGCTGCATCCTACGAGCAGTACTTC. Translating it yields CATSPRLLAASYEQYF.

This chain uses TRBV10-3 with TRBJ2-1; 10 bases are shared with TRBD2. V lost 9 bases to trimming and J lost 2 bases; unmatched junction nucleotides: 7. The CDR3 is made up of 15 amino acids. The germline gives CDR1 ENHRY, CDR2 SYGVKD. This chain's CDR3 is CAISSGSDPYNEQFF. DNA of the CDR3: TGTGCCATTTCTAGCGGGAGTGACCCCTACAATGAGCAGTTCTTC.

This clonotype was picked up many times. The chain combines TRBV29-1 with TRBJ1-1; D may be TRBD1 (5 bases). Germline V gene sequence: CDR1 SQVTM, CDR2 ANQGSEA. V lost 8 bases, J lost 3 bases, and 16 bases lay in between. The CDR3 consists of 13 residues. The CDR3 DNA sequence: TGCAGCCCCTATACGTCGACAGACACTGAAGCTTTCTTT. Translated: CSPYTSTDTEAFF.

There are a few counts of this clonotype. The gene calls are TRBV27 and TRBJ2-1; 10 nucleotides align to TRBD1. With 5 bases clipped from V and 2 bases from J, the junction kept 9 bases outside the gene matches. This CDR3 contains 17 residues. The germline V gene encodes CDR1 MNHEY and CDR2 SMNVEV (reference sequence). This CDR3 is CASSPSPGTGAYNEQFF. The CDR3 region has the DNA TGTGCCAGCAGTCCCTCCCCCGGGACAGGGGCCTACAATGAGCAGTTCTTC.

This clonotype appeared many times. The DNA of the CDR3 is TGTGCCACCAGTGATCCTCGGTCCGGGACTAACTACAATGAGCAGTTCTTC. Encoded protein: CATSDPRSGTNYNEQFF. V is TRBV24-1 and J is TRBJ2-1, with 7 bases that match TRBD2. Losses at the gene ends were 3 bases for V and 3 bases for J; bases not matched to a gene: 10. CDR1 is KGHDR and CDR2 is SFDVKD in the germline V gene. CDR3 length: 17 amino acids.

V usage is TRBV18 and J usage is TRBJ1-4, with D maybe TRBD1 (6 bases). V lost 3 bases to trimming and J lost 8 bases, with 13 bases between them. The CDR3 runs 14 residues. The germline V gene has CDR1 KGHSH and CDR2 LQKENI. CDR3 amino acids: CASSPGGKDEKLFF. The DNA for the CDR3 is TGTGCCAGCTCACCGGGGGGCAAAGACGAAAAACTGTTTTTT.

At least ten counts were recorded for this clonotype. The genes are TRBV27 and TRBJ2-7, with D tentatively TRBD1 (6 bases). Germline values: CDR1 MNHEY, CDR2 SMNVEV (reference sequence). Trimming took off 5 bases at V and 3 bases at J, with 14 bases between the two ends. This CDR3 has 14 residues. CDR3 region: CASSRRGKFYEQYF. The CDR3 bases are TGTGCCAGCAGTAGAAGGGGGAAATTCTACGAGCAGTACTTC.

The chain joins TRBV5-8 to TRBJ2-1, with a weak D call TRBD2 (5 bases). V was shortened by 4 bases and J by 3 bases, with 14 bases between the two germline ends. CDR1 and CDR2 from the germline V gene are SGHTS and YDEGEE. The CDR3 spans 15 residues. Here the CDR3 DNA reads TGTGCCAGCAGCGCCCTAGCCCATATCTACAATGAGCAGTTCTTC. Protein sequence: CASSALAHIYNEQFF.

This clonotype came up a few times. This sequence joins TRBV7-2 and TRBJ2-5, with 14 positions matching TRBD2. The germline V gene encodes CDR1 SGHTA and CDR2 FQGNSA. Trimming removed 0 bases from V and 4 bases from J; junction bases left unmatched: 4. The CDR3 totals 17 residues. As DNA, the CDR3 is TGTGCCAGCAGCTTAGCGGGACTAGCGGGAGCCCTAGAGACCCAGTACTTC. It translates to CASSLAGLAGALETQYF.